Within the sample, the clone carrying this T cell receptor (beta chain) is medium-sized. Germline V lookup: CDR1 MGHRA, CDR2 YSYEKL. The CDR3 is 14 residues long. V shed 3 bases and J shed 4 bases, with 12 bases lying between them. The time point here: pretreatment peripheral blood. This record belongs to a study of PD-L1 blockade in urothelial cancer. For the study at large: About 90% of the 29 patients were males with bladder-origin urothelial cancer. T cell content in blood samples showed a median of about 140,000.

The protocol was immunoSEQ multiplex PCR, while the TCRdb copy is restricted to in-frame clones and leaves out a portion. This table has more than 45,000 clones, approximately 78% appearing once. The TCR originated in a man aged 50 to 60 with urothelial cancer. The sample consisted of PBMCs, taken around atezolizumab (anti-PD-L1) treatment. The rearrangement uses TRBV4-1 and TRBJ1-1; D may be TRBD1 (6 bases). CDR3 bases: TGCGCCAGCAGCCATCCACAGGGCGGCACTGAAGCTTTCTTT. It is translated as CASSHPQGGTEAFF.